The clone carrying this T cell receptor (beta chain) was counted many times. Antigen unknown. Assay: immunoSEQ multiplex PCR; the TCRdb copy retains only in-frame clones and omits some. The data contain a few hundred thousand clones, 65% to 90% of them singletons. Germline V CDR1 and CDR2: MRHNA, SNTAGT. CDR3 length equals 14 residues. V shed 3 bases and J 1 base; nucleotides not matched to a gene: 0. This specimen comes from a study of cytomegalovirus exposure and HLA in healthy donors. Study outcomes and limitations: The study labeled under 200 TCR beta chains cytomegalovirus-associated. CMV antigen specificity was confirmed in vitro for a few CMV-associated chains. For most TCR sequences rarity was the rule, although some public TCRs occurred in many donors.

This TCR was sampled from a woman between 18 and 29 years old in good health and CMV-seronegative. The sequenced sample consisted of PBMCs. The chain employs TRBV6-4 and TRBJ2-5; 9 bases are a match to TRBD2. The CDR3 DNA follows: TGTGCCAGCAGTGAAGCGGGGGGCCAAGAGACCCAGTACTTC. It encodes CASSEAGGQETQYF.